Listed below are T cell receptor beta chains from one sample, sequenced in a study of blood T cell repertoires in COVID-19. This table comes from immunoSEQ multiplex PCR, and its TCRdb copy is limited to in-frame clones, with some not included. This repertoire shows about 36,000 clones, roughly 78% found once; its top ten account for around 35%. The sample consisted of peripheral blood. The receptors were gathered from a man in his sixties with acute or convalescent COVID-19. The conserved cysteine and the conserved F or W are not part of the CDR3 here. A D gene is named only where the DNA matches it firmly. Only some rows state a clone size, as once, few, many or a class for expanded clones.

d_call	v_call	clone_size	j_call	cdr3_aa
.	TRBV18	.	TRBJ2-5	ASSPGSWETQY
TRBD1	TRBV24-1	.	TRBJ2-2	ATSPMDRGYTGELF
TRBD1	TRBV7-6	few	TRBJ2-7	ASSLAWGTGNYEQY
TRBD1	TRBV10-1	.	TRBJ1-3	ASGTGGSSSGNTIY
.	TRBV30	.	TRBJ1-6	AWNAVRQRNNSPLH
TRBD1	TRBV2	.	TRBJ2-1	ASSFQGAYNEQF
.	TRBV4-1	.	TRBJ2-5	ASSQVKTVQETQY
TRBD2	TRBV28	.	TRBJ2-2	ASSLEGQREGINTGELF
TRBD1	TRBV2	.	TRBJ1-4	ASNLDRGRINEKLF
.	TRBV21-1	.	TRBJ1-2	ASSKVGDSSNYGYT
.	TRBV5-6	.	TRBJ2-3	ASSFGQGTDTQY
.	TRBV19	.	TRBJ1-2	ASSMEGTTNYGYT
TRBD2	TRBV4-2	.	TRBJ2-5	ASSQPGLAGVQETQY
.	TRBV5-1	.	TRBJ2-7	ASSLQGSYEQY
.	TRBV5-6	.	TRBJ1-3	ASSLYLFSGNTIY
.	TRBV7-9	many	TRBJ1-1	ASSPIQGNTEAF
.	TRBV2	.	TRBJ2-1	ASSDPRRYNEQF
TRBD2	TRBV28	.	TRBJ2-3	ASSPGGNTDTQY
.	TRBV6-5	.	TRBJ1-1	ATSPGKTKNTEAF
TRBD2	TRBV5-1	.	TRBJ2-3	ASLPGLATDTQY
TRBD1	TRBV14	.	TRBJ2-5	ASSQVGTGVPYQETQY
.	TRBV7-9	.	TRBJ1-2	ASSFGVKANYGYT
TRBD1	TRBV20-1	.	TRBJ2-1	SASGRGTGSNEQF
.	TRBV6-2/TRBV6-3	.	TRBJ1-4	ASSRTSYREKLF
TRBD1	TRBV6-5	.	TRBJ1-4	ASSWGQGSTNEKLF
TRBD2	TRBV5-5	.	TRBJ2-7	ASSPVRLAEQY
.	TRBV6-2/TRBV6-3	.	TRBJ1-5	ASSYSKQSTYSNQPQH
.	TRBV6-6	.	TRBJ1-1	ASSSTDTEAF
TRBD1	TRBV24-1	.	TRBJ2-7	ATSGGQGTLYEQY
.	TRBV12-3/TRBV12-4	once	TRBJ1-3	ASDPRGRDTIY
TRBD2	TRBV19	.	TRBJ2-5	ASTISGTSYETQY
TRBD1	TRBV18	.	TRBJ2-7	ASSPGTAEYEQY
TRBD1	TRBV5-1	.	TRBJ2-3	ASSPRQGVTDTQY
.	TRBV6-5	.	TRBJ2-5	ATFDHRAETQY
.	TRBV5-4	.	TRBJ1-2	ASSQGGVTNYGYT
.	TRBV6-6	few	TRBJ2-7	ASSYGAVSYEQY
.	TRBV7-2	once	TRBJ2-3	ASSVRGTSADTQY
.	TRBV15	.	TRBJ2-5	ATSRDHPQGLLQETQY
TRBD2	TRBV30	few	TRBJ2-2	AWIGGSYTGELF
TRBD1	TRBV10-1	.	TRBJ2-2	AGIKQGANTGELF
TRBD2	TRBV27	.	TRBJ2-7	ASRTSGSYEQY
.	TRBV27	.	TRBJ1-5	ASSFQGTANQPQH
TRBD2	TRBV7-6	.	TRBJ2-1	ASSPLAGAYNEQF
.	TRBV3-1/TRBV3-2	.	TRBJ2-7	ASSKRTQGYEQY
.	TRBV4-3	few	TRBJ2-1	ASSQERGTLYNEQF